This TCR beta chain is from a study of T cell responses to AZD1222 COVID-19 vaccine (dated by TCRdb to about 2021). For the study in its entirety: A total of around 240 trial participants underwent TCR sequencing, of whom 207 received two doses of AZD1222 and some 25 received two doses of the MenACWY control vaccine. Enrollment into the trials was organized by age into subgroups of 18-55, 56-69 and 70-plus years, and those subgroups contained roughly 150, 30 and 60 TCR-sequenced participants, respectively.

Spanning cysteine to phenylalanine, the CDR3 consists of 14 amino acids. Just CDR3 DNA is preserved here, 42 bases in frame from base 1. For CDR1 and CDR2, the germline V gene (reference sequence) lists MNHEY and SMNVEV. Cut back by 0 bases and 4 bases, the V and J ends lie 9 bases apart. The study at large found these results: The whole spike protein was spanned by vaccine-associated CD4 TCRs, and dominant responses were seen in regions 160-218 and 743-854. Nearly half of unique spike-specific TCRs reportedly recognized epitopes outside regions mutated in the B.1.351 and B.1.1.7 variants. Because no day 14 peak-response samples were available, repertoires were characterized only after the peak T cell response. Participants were mostly white British and included more females than males, and it was suggested by the authors that clonal diversity may have been underestimated. Conclusions about previously exposed vaccinees were limited because only six AZD1222 recipients were SARS-CoV-2 seropositive at baseline. After two AZD1222 doses, spike-specific TCR breadth and depth were significantly higher than at day 0 and than in MenACWY recipients. In the small 56-69-year group, the increase in depth fell short of significance, most likely because of low power.

The CDR3 regions of human TCRbeta chains were analyzed by immunosequencing. On the study's bioinformatics: TCRs in the repertoires were matched against a reference library of SARS-CoV-2-specific TCRs that had been generated with the MIRA antigen-specificity platform. Breadth meant the fraction of unique TCRs that were SARS-CoV-2-associated, whereas depth meant the fraction of total T cells that were SARS-CoV-2-associated. Each spike-specific TCR was assigned to its reactive spike region and to a CD4 or CD8 class using the MIRA data. Log10-transformed breadth and depth values were compared by one-way ANOVA with Sidak's multiple comparisons tests. TCRdb limited this immuneACCESS table to in-frame rearrangements with V and J called. A share of clones is missing; checked studies link under half to unresolved V genes, and the rest is unexplained. V and J calls and clone size come straight from that table; D and trimming were deduced from the DNA. For this sample the table gives about 140,000 clones, of which just under 95% were detected only once. 12% of the sample comes from the top ten.

To note about this clone: Its antigen remains undetermined. Per-base qualities were not stored, and no clone one base away is much larger.

Taken with the paper, the label for time point translates to: sample from adult after SARS-CoV-2 infection, after symptom onset. A couple of convalescent COVID-19 patients, sampled after symptom onset from adults with prior SARS-CoV-2 infection, were also TCR-sequenced for comparison. The V gene is TRBV27 and the J gene is TRBJ1-1; TRBD1 is possibly the D segment (5 matching bases). This sequence originates from an adult who had recovered from COVID-19. Sequences were derived from peripheral blood, sampled after recovery from COVID-19. The DNA is as follows: TGTGCCAGCAGTTTATCAGAGGGGAGCACTGAAGCTTTCTTT. This yields the protein CASSLSEGSTEAFF.